A single T cell receptor beta chain is shown here with its context. Antigen unknown. These data originate in a study of OX40 agonist ivuxolimab in advanced cancers. Study at large: All patients had ivuxolimab intravenously every 2 weeks at 0.01 to 10 mg/kg. Partial responses were achieved by three patients: one hepatocellular carcinoma, two cutaneous melanoma.

TCRdb keeps only in-frame clones here, not all; method: immunoSEQ multiplex PCR. The sample lists more than 75,000 clones; more than 85% were seen once. Study-level findings and limits: Some of the nonresponding patients also showed low levels of normalized T-cell clonal expansion. Near-lowest levels of clonal expansion characterized partial responders at 0.1-3.0 mg/kg.

The CDR3 runs 14 residues. With 2 bases removed from V and 5 bases from J, the gap between germline ends came to 12 bases. Germline V gene sequence: CDR1 MNHNS, CDR2 SASEGT. The clonotype was recovered from an adult with an advanced solid tumor such as melanoma, head and neck, liver or kidney cancer. The chain carries TRBV6-1 and TRBJ1-2, with D possibly matching TRBD1 (5 bases). The input for sequencing was CD4+ or CD8+ T cells sorted from blood, taken in a trial of the OX40 agonist ivuxolimab. CDR3 in amino acids: CASSESGGWYGYTF. CDR3 bases: TGTGCCAGCAGTGAAAGCGGGGGATGGTATGGCTACACCTTC.